A few counts support the clone carrying this T cell receptor (beta chain). No antigen is known for it. Amplified TCR beta CDR3 regions were obtained using RNA transcripts as template. First-round RT-PCR employed HTBI primers, with a second-round multiplex PCR after it. TCRdb re-called the multiplex PCR reads with MiXCR, one entry per CDR3 protein. The repertoire holds 240,000 or so distinct CDR3 sequences, with about 47% as singletons. This sample stems from a study of Graves' ophthalmopathy and Graves' hyperthyroidism. Study results and caveats: Blood shared most expanded thyroid clonotypes above 0.001 frequency.

The TCR originated in an adult man with Graves' ophthalmopathy. The sample comprised peripheral blood.

The chain's CDR3 is CAIKDGGSYEQYF. In nucleotides, the CDR3 is TGTGCCATCAAGGACGGGGGTTCCTACGAGCAGTACTTC. The chain combines TRBV10-3 with TRBJ2-7; D might be TRBD2 (6 bases). The CDR3 totals 13 residues. The germline V gene encodes CDR1 ENHRY and CDR2 SYGVKD. Trimming took 7 bases from V and 1 from J, leaving 11 bases between them.